This is a list of T cell receptor beta chains from one sample in a study of cytomegalovirus exposure and HLA in healthy donors. Sequenced by immunoSEQ multiplex PCR; TCRdb stores in-frame clones only, minus some. This sample has approximately 50,000 clones; around 80% occur once, and the top ten carry 7.5% to 8.5%. Sequences were obtained from PBMCs. The source is a man aged 25 to 40 in good health and CMV-seropositive. The CDR3 runs from the conserved cysteine through the conserved F or W. The order of the fields is CDR3 protein, CDR3 DNA, V gene, D gene, clone size, J gene. A D gene is named only where the DNA matches it firmly. Some rows have no size entry. The others give once, few or many, or a class for an expanded clone.

CDR3 protein: CASSQSTDTQYF
CDR3 DNA: TGTGCCAGCAGTCAAAGCACAGATACGCAGTATTTT
V gene: TRBV25-1
D gene: NA
clone size: NA
J gene: TRBJ2-3

CDR3 protein: CASPPGVRSSYNSPLHF
CDR3 DNA: TGTGCCAGCCCCCCGGGGGTCCGGAGCTCCTATAATTCACCCCTCCACTTT
V gene: TRBV18
D gene: NA
clone size: NA
J gene: TRBJ1-6

CDR3 protein: CASSSRDRGGHEQFF
CDR3 DNA: TGTGCCAGCAGCTCCCGGGACAGGGGGGGACATGAGCAGTTCTTC
V gene: TRBV5-4
D gene: TRBD1
clone size: NA
J gene: TRBJ2-1

CDR3 protein: CASSQEGQGARYGYTF
CDR3 DNA: TGCGCCAGCAGCCAAGAGGGACAGGGGGCGCGGTATGGCTACACCTTC
V gene: TRBV4-1
D gene: TRBD1
clone size: NA
J gene: TRBJ1-2

CDR3 protein: CASSRGPPTNEKLFF
CDR3 DNA: TGTGCCAGCAGCCGTGGGCCACCAACTAATGAAAAACTGTTTTTT
V gene: TRBV16
D gene: NA
clone size: NA
J gene: TRBJ1-4

CDR3 protein: CASSKGSAGNTIYF
CDR3 DNA: TGTGCCAGTAGTAAAGGCAGCGCCGGAAACACCATATATTTT
V gene: TRBV19
D gene: NA
clone size: NA
J gene: TRBJ1-3

CDR3 protein: CASSPIGAVGDNEQFF
CDR3 DNA: TGTGCCAGCAGCCCGATCGGAGCGGTGGGAGACAATGAGCAGTTCTTC
V gene: TRBV7-9
D gene: NA
clone size: NA
J gene: TRBJ2-1

CDR3 protein: CASSVDRAGQETQYF
CDR3 DNA: TGTGCCAGCAGTGTAGATAGAGCCGGCCAAGAGACCCAGTACTTC
V gene: TRBV2
D gene: NA
clone size: NA
J gene: TRBJ2-5

CDR3 protein: CASSLRQGNYEQYF
CDR3 DNA: TGTGCCAGTAGTCTCAGACAGGGGAACTACGAGCAGTACTTC
V gene: TRBV19
D gene: TRBD1
clone size: few
J gene: TRBJ2-7

CDR3 protein: CASSHQTGPAADTQYF
CDR3 DNA: TGTGCCAGCAGTCACCAGACAGGGCCCGCCGCAGATACGCAGTATTTT
V gene: TRBV7-9
D gene: TRBD1
clone size: NA
J gene: TRBJ2-3

CDR3 protein: CASSLVSSGPGDAQYF
CDR3 DNA: TGTGCCAGCAGCTTAGTTTCTAGCGGGCCTGGGGATGCGCAGTATTTT
V gene: TRBV13
D gene: TRBD2
clone size: NA
J gene: TRBJ2-3

CDR3 protein: CASRTLSGQGPEQYF
CDR3 DNA: TGTGCCAGCAGAACCCTTTCGGGACAGGGGCCCGAGCAGTACTTC
V gene: TRBV11-2
D gene: TRBD1
clone size: NA
J gene: TRBJ2-7

CDR3 protein: CASSQEAAGANSGNTIYF
CDR3 DNA: TGCGCCAGCAGCCAAGAAGCGGCAGGGGCAAACTCTGGAAACACCATATATTTT
V gene: TRBV4-1
D gene: NA
clone size: NA
J gene: TRBJ1-3

CDR3 protein: CAIPGTGNSPLHF
CDR3 DNA: TGTGCCATACCCGGGACAGGGAATTCACCCCTCCACTTT
V gene: TRBV28
D gene: TRBD1
clone size: NA
J gene: TRBJ1-6

CDR3 protein: CASTPPRGVNEQYF
CDR3 DNA: TGTGCCAGCACCCCCCCCCGGGGAGTGAACGAGCAGTACTTC
V gene: TRBV2
D gene: NA
clone size: NA
J gene: TRBJ2-7

CDR3 protein: CAWSPRSDGYTF
CDR3 DNA: TGTGCCTGGAGTCCCCGGTCTGATGGCTACACCTTC
V gene: TRBV30
D gene: NA
clone size: NA
J gene: TRBJ1-2

CDR3 protein: CASSPGQESTDTQYF
CDR3 DNA: TGCGCCAGCAGCCCGGGACAGGAGAGCACAGATACGCAGTATTTT
V gene: TRBV5-1
D gene: TRBD1
clone size: few
J gene: TRBJ2-3

CDR3 protein: CASSLGMGPSWAGANVLTF
CDR3 DNA: TGTGCCAGCAGCTTAGGCATGGGGCCAAGTTGGGCTGGGGCCAACGTCCTGACTTTC
V gene: TRBV13
D gene: NA
clone size: NA
J gene: TRBJ2-6

CDR3 protein: CASSLLVGTGPYNEQFF
CDR3 DNA: TGTGCCAGCAGTTTATTGGTTGGGACAGGGCCCTACAATGAGCAGTTCTTC
V gene: TRBV27
D gene: TRBD1
clone size: NA
J gene: TRBJ2-1

CDR3 protein: CASSLAFPDSPSHYEQYF
CDR3 DNA: TGTGCCAGCAGCTTAGCTTTTCCAGACAGCCCTTCGCACTACGAGCAGTACTTC
V gene: TRBV7-6
D gene: NA
clone size: NA
J gene: TRBJ2-7

CDR3 protein: CASSGGGISYEQYF
CDR3 DNA: TGTGCCAGCAGCGGCGGGGGGATCTCCTACGAGCAGTACTTC
V gene: TRBV7-2
D gene: TRBD2
clone size: NA
J gene: TRBJ2-7

CDR3 protein: CARSLERSWGLDEQFF
CDR3 DNA: TGTGCCAGAAGCTTGGAGAGGTCGTGGGGCTTGGATGAGCAGTTCTTC
V gene: TRBV5-3
D gene: NA
clone size: medium-sized
J gene: TRBJ2-1

CDR3 protein: CASSSGLVEQYF
CDR3 DNA: TGTGCCAGCAGTTCGGGGTTGGTCGAGCAGTACTTC
V gene: TRBV7-2
D gene: NA
clone size: many
J gene: TRBJ2-7

CDR3 protein: CSADSAVMNTEAFF
CDR3 DNA: TGCAGCGCGGATAGTGCGGTGATGAACACTGAAGCTTTCTTT
V gene: TRBV29-1
D gene: NA
clone size: few
J gene: TRBJ1-1

CDR3 protein: CASSVGGATDTQYF
CDR3 DNA: TGTGCCAGCAGTGTCGGGGGGGCCACAGATACGCAGTATTTT
V gene: TRBV6-4
D gene: TRBD2
clone size: NA
J gene: TRBJ2-3

CDR3 protein: CASSQGLAGEDEQYF
CDR3 DNA: TGTGCCAGCAGCCAAGGACTAGCTGGTGAGGACGAGCAGTACTTC
V gene: TRBV4-2
D gene: TRBD2
clone size: NA
J gene: TRBJ2-7

CDR3 protein: CASSVGHAYNEQYF
CDR3 DNA: TGTGCCAGCAGCGTAGGCCACGCTTACAACGAGCAGTACTTC
V gene: TRBV9
D gene: NA
clone size: few
J gene: TRBJ2-7

CDR3 protein: CASTTGGYNEQFF
CDR3 DNA: TGCGCCAGCACCACGGGGGGGTACAATGAGCAGTTCTTC
V gene: TRBV5-1
D gene: TRBD2
clone size: NA
J gene: TRBJ2-1

CDR3 protein: CAITKQSNTEAFF
CDR3 DNA: TGTGCCATCACCAAACAGAGTAACACTGAAGCTTTCTTT
V gene: TRBV10-3
D gene: NA
clone size: NA
J gene: TRBJ1-1

CDR3 protein: CASSPTGIRETQYF
CDR3 DNA: TGTGCCAGCAGCCCGACAGGGATAAGAGAGACCCAGTACTTC
V gene: TRBV11-2
D gene: TRBD1
clone size: NA
J gene: TRBJ2-5

CDR3 protein: CASSAGGTGGRYEQFF
CDR3 DNA: TGTGCCAGCAGCGCCGGAGGGACAGGGGGCCGCTATGAGCAGTTCTTC
V gene: TRBV7-3
D gene: TRBD1
clone size: NA
J gene: TRBJ2-1

CDR3 protein: CASSGNTGGSNEKLFF
CDR3 DNA: TGTGCCAGCAGCGGCAATACAGGGGGCTCTAATGAAAAACTGTTTTTT
V gene: TRBV9
D gene: TRBD1
clone size: NA
J gene: TRBJ1-4

CDR3 protein: CASRGTAGSRGGYTF
CDR3 DNA: TGTGCCAGCAGGGGAACGGCAGGATCACGAGGGGGCTACACCTTC
V gene: TRBV6-1
D gene: NA
clone size: NA
J gene: TRBJ1-2

CDR3 protein: CASSGGTNYEQYF
CDR3 DNA: TGTGCCAGCAGTGGAGGCACCAATTACGAGCAGTACTTC
V gene: TRBV2
D gene: NA
clone size: NA
J gene: TRBJ2-7

CDR3 protein: CASGTETIRWLYNEQFF
CDR3 DNA: TGTGCCAGCGGGACAGAGACAATACGTTGGCTCTACAATGAGCAGTTCTTC
V gene: TRBV21-1
D gene: NA
clone size: NA
J gene: TRBJ2-1

CDR3 protein: CAGQDRRETQYF
CDR3 DNA: TGTGCCGGCCAGGACAGACGAGAGACCCAGTACTTC
V gene: TRBV6-1
D gene: NA
clone size: NA
J gene: TRBJ2-5

CDR3 protein: CASSRAGGEDNSPLHF
CDR3 DNA: TGTGCCAGCAGCCGAGCCGGGGGAGAGGATAATTCACCCCTCCACTTT
V gene: TRBV7-9
D gene: NA
clone size: NA
J gene: TRBJ1-6

CDR3 protein: CASSFGPPPQETQYF
CDR3 DNA: TGCGCCAGCAGCTTTGGCCCCCCCCCACAAGAGACCCAGTACTTC
V gene: TRBV5-1
D gene: NA
clone size: NA
J gene: TRBJ2-5

CDR3 protein: CARDRGVGGYTF
CDR3 DNA: TGTGCCAGGGACCGCGGGGTAGGAGGCTACACCTTC
V gene: TRBV27
D gene: NA
clone size: NA
J gene: TRBJ1-2

CDR3 protein: CASRPGSSEREQYF
CDR3 DNA: TGCGCCAGCAGGCCCGGGTCTTCTGAGCGCGAGCAGTACTTC
V gene: TRBV5-1
D gene: NA
clone size: NA
J gene: TRBJ2-7

CDR3 protein: CATSRDLTPRRPQYF
CDR3 DNA: TGTGCCACCAGCAGAGATCTCACCCCTAGGAGACCCCAGTACTTC
V gene: TRBV15
D gene: NA
clone size: NA
J gene: TRBJ2-5

CDR3 protein: CASSDLRAYGYTF
CDR3 DNA: TGTGCCAGCAGTGATCTCAGGGCCTATGGCTACACCTTC
V gene: TRBV2
D gene: NA
clone size: NA
J gene: TRBJ1-2

CDR3 protein: CASSLARGPTF
CDR3 DNA: TGTGCCAGCAGCTTGGCGAGGGGGCCGACCTTC
V gene: TRBV7-2
D gene: TRBD1
clone size: NA
J gene: TRBJ1-2

CDR3 protein: CAISGSRDRDAYEQYF
CDR3 DNA: TGTGCCATCAGTGGTTCCCGGGACAGGGATGCGTACGAGCAGTACTTC
V gene: TRBV10-3
D gene: TRBD1
clone size: NA
J gene: TRBJ2-7

CDR3 protein: CAWSRTDRDNTEAFF
CDR3 DNA: TGTGCCTGGAGTCGTACTGACAGGGACAACACTGAAGCTTTCTTT
V gene: TRBV30
D gene: TRBD1
clone size: NA
J gene: TRBJ1-1

CDR3 protein: CASSQGGGANYGYTF
CDR3 DNA: TGTGCCAGCAGCCAAGGAGGGGGAGCTAACTATGGCTACACCTTC
V gene: TRBV14
D gene: NA
clone size: NA
J gene: TRBJ1-2

CDR3 protein: CASGEAKFF
CDR3 DNA: TGTGCCAGTGGGGAGGCGAAGTTCTTT
V gene: TRBV19
D gene: NA
clone size: NA
J gene: TRBJ1-1

CDR3 protein: CASSSPTSGGFGEQFF
CDR3 DNA: TGTGCCAGCAGTTCCCCGACTAGCGGGGGTTTCGGTGAGCAGTTCTTC
V gene: TRBV27
D gene: TRBD2
clone size: NA
J gene: TRBJ2-1

CDR3 protein: CASSPGQLTDTQYF
CDR3 DNA: TGTGCCAGCAGCCCAGGACAGCTTACAGATACGCAGTATTTT
V gene: TRBV7-9
D gene: NA
clone size: once
J gene: TRBJ2-3

CDR3 protein: CASSLGGGAYEAFF
CDR3 DNA: TGTGCCAGCAGCCTAGGTGGGGGGGCCTATGAAGCTTTCTTT
V gene: TRBV7-8
D gene: NA
clone size: NA
J gene: TRBJ1-1

CDR3 protein: CASSPRQGGTDTQYF
CDR3 DNA: TGTGCCAGCAGCCCTCGACAGGGCGGCACAGATACGCAGTATTTT
V gene: TRBV11-3
D gene: TRBD1
clone size: NA
J gene: TRBJ2-3

CDR3 protein: CASSPPGQVNQPQHF
CDR3 DNA: TGTGCCAGCTCACCACCAGGACAGGTCAATCAGCCCCAGCATTTT
V gene: TRBV18
D gene: TRBD1
clone size: NA
J gene: TRBJ1-5

CDR3 protein: CASSLGGNSNQPQHF
CDR3 DNA: TGTGCCAGCAGCTTGGGAGGAAATAGCAATCAGCCCCAGCATTTT
V gene: TRBV5-4
D gene: NA
clone size: NA
J gene: TRBJ1-5

CDR3 protein: CASRTTSGYGYTF
CDR3 DNA: TGTGCCAGCAGAACGACCTCGGGCTATGGCTACACCTTC
V gene: TRBV28
D gene: NA
clone size: once
J gene: TRBJ1-2

CDR3 protein: CASSIRPGSSYNSPLHF
CDR3 DNA: TGTGCCAGTAGTATACGCCCTGGGAGCTCCTATAATTCACCCCTCCACTTT
V gene: TRBV19
D gene: NA
clone size: NA
J gene: TRBJ1-6

CDR3 protein: CASSLAGSRGYEQYF
CDR3 DNA: TGCGCCAGCAGCTTAGCGGGGTCACGGGGCTACGAGCAGTACTTC
V gene: TRBV5-1
D gene: TRBD2
clone size: NA
J gene: TRBJ2-7

CDR3 protein: CASSEATLREAFF
CDR3 DNA: TGTGCCAGCAGTGAAGCAACCCTACGAGAAGCTTTCTTT
V gene: TRBV6-1
D gene: NA
clone size: NA
J gene: TRBJ1-1

CDR3 protein: CASGRDRGEAFF
CDR3 DNA: TGTGCCAGCGGCCGGGACAGGGGCGAAGCTTTCTTT
V gene: TRBV9
D gene: TRBD1
clone size: NA
J gene: TRBJ1-1

CDR3 protein: CASSPHRGGADTQYF
CDR3 DNA: TGTGCCAGCAGTCCCCACCGGGGGGGGGCAGATACGCAGTATTTT
V gene: TRBV6-4
D gene: TRBD2
clone size: NA
J gene: TRBJ2-3

CDR3 protein: CASSPLLGQLKDTGELFF
CDR3 DNA: TGTGCCAGCTCACCCCTACTGGGACAGCTTAAGGACACCGGGGAGCTGTTTTTT
V gene: TRBV18
D gene: TRBD1
clone size: NA
J gene: TRBJ2-2